Presented here are 5 T cell receptor beta chains from one specimen sequenced in a study of identifying expanded T cells in peripheral blood. Method: immunoSEQ multiplex PCR; TCRdb's copy keeps in-frame clones and lacks some. The repertoire has more than 90,000 clones, roughly 85% of them found once; the top ten carry 15% to 20%. Sequenced input: blood. Receptors originate from a person between 18 and 70 years old in good health.

This chain uses TRBV5-1 with TRBJ1-3; D is unresolved. V lost 0 bases and J lost 0, with 13 bases in between. CDR1 and CDR2 from the germline V gene are SGHRS and YFSETQ. The CDR3 is 17 residues long. Written as DNA, the CDR3 is TGCGCCAGCAGCTTGGCCGTGGCGGGGAGCTCTGGAAACACCATATATTTT. This translates into CASSLAVAGSSGNTIYF.

V is TRBV4-2 and J is TRBJ2-4; D assignment may be TRBD1 or TRBD2 (7 bases each). V gave up 0 bases and J gave up 8 bases, with 14 bases separating them. In germline, CDR1 is LGHNA, CDR2 YNFKEQ. There are 15 residues in the CDR3. The CDR3 DNA sequence: TGTGCCAGCAGCCAAGAAGCCGCAGGGGGGGACATTCAGTACTTC. Translating it yields CASSQEAAGGDIQYF.

The V call is TRBV7-2, the J call TRBJ2-1; D might be TRBD2 (6 bases). Per the germline V gene, CDR1 is SGHTA and CDR2 is FQGNSA. With 5 bases removed from V and 1 base from J, the gap between germline ends came to 12 bases. The length of the CDR3 is 15 residues. This chain's CDR3 is CASSLQRGSYNEQFF. The CDR3 DNA follows: TGTGCCAGCAGCCTTCAACGGGGGTCCTACAATGAGCAGTTCTTC.

V and J are TRBV6-5 and TRBJ1-1; D is unclear. The length of the CDR3 is 10 residues. Trimming removed 8 bases from V and 9 bases from J, with 10 bases in between. CDR1 is MNHEY, CDR2 SVGAGI, per germline. CDR3 coding DNA: TGTGCCAGCGGGAGGGCAAAAGCTTTCTTT. It codes for CASGRAKAFF.

The chain employs TRBV5-4 and TRBJ1-3; no clear D. V dropped 4 bases and J dropped 4 bases, with 15 bases sitting between them. The germline CDR1 and CDR2 sequences are SGHNT and YYREEE (reference sequence). CDR3 length: 15 amino acids. The CDR3 here is CASSQSPGGGNTIYF. DNA for the CDR3: TGTGCCAGCAGCCAGAGTCCGGGCGGGGGAAACACCATATATTTT.